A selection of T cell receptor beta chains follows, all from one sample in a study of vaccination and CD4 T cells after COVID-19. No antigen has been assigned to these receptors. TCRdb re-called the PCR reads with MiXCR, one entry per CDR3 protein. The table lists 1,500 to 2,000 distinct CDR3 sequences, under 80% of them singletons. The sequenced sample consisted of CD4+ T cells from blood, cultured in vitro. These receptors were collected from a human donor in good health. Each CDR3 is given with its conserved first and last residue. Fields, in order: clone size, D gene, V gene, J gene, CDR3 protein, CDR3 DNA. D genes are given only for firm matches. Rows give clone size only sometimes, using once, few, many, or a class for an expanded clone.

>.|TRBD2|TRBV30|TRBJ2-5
CAGGSLAGTQYF
TGTGCCGGTGGAAGTCTAGCGGGGACCCAGTACTTC
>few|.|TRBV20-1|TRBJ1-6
CSARDLGGPFNRNSPLHF
TGCAGTGCTAGAGATCTGGGTGGCCCCTTTAATCGAAATTCACCCCTCCACTTT
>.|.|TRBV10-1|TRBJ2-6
CASSVERRSGANVLTF
TGCGCCAGCAGTGTTGAGCGACGCTCTGGGGCCAACGTCCTGACTTTC
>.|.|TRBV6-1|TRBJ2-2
CASSAAVTGITGELFF
TGTGCCAGCAGTGCCGCCGTGACGGGTATAACCGGGGAGCTGTTTTTT
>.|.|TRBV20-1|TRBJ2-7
CSAKDSSYEQYF
TGCAGCGCTAAGGACAGCTCCTACGAGCAGTACTTC
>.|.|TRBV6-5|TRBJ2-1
CASSYADEQFF
TGTGCCAGCAGTTACGCGGATGAGCAGTTCTTC
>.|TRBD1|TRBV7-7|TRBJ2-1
CASSLGTVYEQFF
TGTGCTAGCAGCTTAGGGACAGTTTATGAGCAGTTCTTC
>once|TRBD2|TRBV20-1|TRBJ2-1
CSASDETRTSGGLVDEQFF
TGCAGTGCTAGCGATGAAACAAGGACTAGCGGGGGGCTAGTGGATGAGCAGTTCTTC
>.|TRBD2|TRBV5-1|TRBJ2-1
CASSLEVAGVKYEQFF
TGCGCCAGCAGCTTGGAGGTAGCGGGAGTAAAGTATGAGCAGTTCTTC
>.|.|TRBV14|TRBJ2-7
CASSQISWGQGYEQYF
TGTGCCAGCAGCCAAATATCATGGGGGCAGGGCTACGAGCAGTACTTC
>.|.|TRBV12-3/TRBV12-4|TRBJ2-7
CASSLRGFSYEQYF
TGTGCCAGCAGTCTCCGGGGGTTCTCCTACGAGCAGTACTTC
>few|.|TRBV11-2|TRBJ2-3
CASSTRLSGDTQYF
TGTGCCAGCAGCACAAGACTAAGTGGAGATACGCAGTATTTT
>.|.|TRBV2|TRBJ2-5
CASSEATGEETQYF
TGTGCCAGCAGTGAGGCGACGGGGGAAGAGACCCAGTACTTC
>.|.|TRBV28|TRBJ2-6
CASTRPLSGANVLTF
TGTGCCAGCACACGGCCACTCTCTGGGGCCAACGTCCTGACTTTC
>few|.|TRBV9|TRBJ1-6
CASSVRPGESPLHF
TGTGCCAGCAGCGTACGCCCAGGGGAATCACCCCTCCACTTT
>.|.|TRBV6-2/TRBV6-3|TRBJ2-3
CASSYGLNREDTQYF
TGTGCCAGCAGTTACGGGCTGAATAGGGAGGATACGCAGTATTTT
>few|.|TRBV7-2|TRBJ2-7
CASSLRGGATYEQYF
TGTGCCAGCAGCTTAAGGGGCGGGGCCACCTACGAGCAGTACTTC
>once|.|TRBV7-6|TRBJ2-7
CASSLGLDSSYEQYF
TGTGCCAGCAGCTTAGGTTTAGACAGCTCCTACGAGCAGTACTTC
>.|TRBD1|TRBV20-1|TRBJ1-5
CSAPDRVGQPQHF
TGCAGTGCTCCTGACAGGGTAGGACAGCCCCAGCATTTT
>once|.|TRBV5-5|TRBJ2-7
CASSLSYSHNYEQYF
TGTGCCAGCAGCTTGAGCTACTCCCACAACTACGAGCAGTACTTC
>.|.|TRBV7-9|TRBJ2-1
CASSSRLGAGEQFF
TGTGCCAGCAGCTCAAGACTCGGGGCAGGGGAACAGTTCTTC
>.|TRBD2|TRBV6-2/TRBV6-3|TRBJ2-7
CASSYGGSGRPPQYF
TGTGCCAGCAGTTACGGGGGTAGCGGGAGGCCCCCGCAGTACTTC
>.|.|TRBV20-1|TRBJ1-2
CSAQIVDYGYTF
TGCAGTGCCCAAATCGTGGACTATGGCTACACCTTC
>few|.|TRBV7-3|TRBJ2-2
CASSLDPRGAGELFF
TGTGCCAGCAGCTTGGACCCTAGAGGCGCCGGGGAGCTGTTTTTT
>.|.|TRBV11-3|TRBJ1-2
CASSLAQGGYTF
TGTGCCAGCAGCTTAGCTCAGGGCGGCTACACCTTC
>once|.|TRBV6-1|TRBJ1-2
CASSEALQRNYGYTF
TGTGCCAGCAGTGAAGCGCTTCAGAGGAACTATGGCTACACCTTC
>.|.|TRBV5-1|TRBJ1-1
CASSLDPGSSMNTEAFF
TGCGCCAGCAGCTTGGATCCAGGCTCTTCAATGAACACTGAAGCTTTCTTT
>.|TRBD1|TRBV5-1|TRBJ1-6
CASSRTGVSSPLHF
TGCGCCAGCAGCAGGACAGGGGTAAGTTCACCCCTCCACTTT